These 6 T cell receptor beta chains originate from one sample sequenced in a study of cytomegalovirus exposure and HLA in healthy donors. PCR employed 60 Vbeta and 13 Jbeta primers. Method: immunoSEQ multiplex PCR; TCRdb's copy keeps in-frame clones and lacks some. The sample includes about 130,000 clones, over 75% of them seen just once. Sequenced sample: PBMCs. These TCRs come from a young man in good health.

This rearrangement joins TRBV5-6 to TRBJ2-7; 7 bases agree with TRBD2. The CDR3 totals 15 residues. The V segment lost 1 base and the J segment 3 bases; nucleotides outside the gene matches: 7. Germline CDR1 is SGHDT and CDR2 is YYEEEE. CDR3 DNA sequence: TGTGCCAGCAGCTTGATGACTAGCCGATACTACGAGCAGTACTTC. Translated: CASSLMTSRYYEQYF.

The chain combines TRBV7-9 with TRBJ1-1; 12 bases align to TRBD1. Trimming cost V 2 bases and J 6 bases; bases outside gene matches: 7. The germline V gene has CDR1 SEHNR and CDR2 FQNEAQ (reference sequence). This CDR3 is 16 amino acids long. CDR3 coding DNA: TGTGCCAGCAGCTTACCGGGACAGGGGGCTCGGGCTGAAGCTTTCTTT. It translates to CASSLPGQGARAEAFF. The full variable domain, completed using reference TRBV7-9 and TRBJ1-1, is DTGVSQNPRHKITKRGQNVTFRCDPISEHNRLYWYRQTLGQGPEFLTYFQNEAQLEKSRLLSDRFSAERPKGSFSTLEIQRTEQGDSAMYLCASSLPGQGARAEAFFGQGTRLTVV.

This chain joins TRBV5-1 and TRBJ2-1; tentative D call: TRBD2 (5 bases). The CDR3 sequence is 15 residues long. Germline V lookup: CDR1 SGHRS, CDR2 YFSETQ. V lost 4 bases to trimming and J lost 1 base, with 12 bases between them. DNA for the CDR3: TGCGCCAGCAGCCCTCCCGGGGTTTCCTACAATGAGCAGTTCTTC. The encoded protein is CASSPPGVSYNEQFF.

The rearrangement joins TRBV6-6 to TRBJ1-6; a possible D gene is TRBD1 (5 bases). This CDR3 comprises 15 residues. The V gene lost 8 bases and the J gene lost 3 bases, with 14 bases spanning the gap. CDR1 is MNHNY, CDR2 SVGAGI, per germline (reference sequence). The CDR3 region has the DNA TGTGCCAGCGGGCCCACAGGTTTCTATAATTCACCCCTCCACTTT. It translates to CASGPTGFYNSPLHF.

The V and J genes are TRBV7-3 and TRBJ1-2; 7 bases agree with TRBD1. Per germline, CDR1 SGHTA and CDR2 FQGTGA. After removal of 1 base from V and 4 bases from J, the junction contained 6 bases not matched to a gene. This CDR3 contains 15 residues. CDR3 DNA sequence: TGTGCCAGCAGCTTAAGTGGGACAGCAACCTATGGCTACACCTTC. This gives the protein CASSLSGTATYGYTF. Looking up the rest from reference TRBV7-3 and TRBJ1-2 gives the full variable domain: GAGVSQTPSNKVTEKGKYVELRCDPISGHTALYWYRQSLGQGPEFLIYFQGTGAADDSGLPNDRFFAVRPEGSVSTLKIQRTERGDSAVYLCASSLSGTATYGYTFGSGTRLTVV.

This chain joins TRBV14 and TRBJ2-1, with 8 bases fitting TRBD2. The germline gives CDR1 SGHDN, CDR2 FVKESK. V shed 1 base and J 3 bases; nucleotides not matched to a gene: 8. The CDR3 spans 17 residues. Here the CDR3 reads CASSQGRREGLYNEQFF. In DNA, the CDR3 is TGTGCCAGCAGCCAAGGTAGACGGGAGGGCCTCTACAATGAGCAGTTCTTC.